Detailed here is one T cell receptor beta chain. Its antigen is currently unknown. Noted time point: persistent/refractory GD, antithyroid drugs over 5 years with positive TRAb. PBMC-derived RNA was used for the TCR library. Arm-PCR of CDR3 regions with iRepertoire HTBI primers generated TCR beta libraries. TCRdb reanalysed the multiplex PCR reads using MiXCR and keeps one entry per CDR3 protein. The repertoire holds around 400,000 distinct CDR3 sequences, with around 22% as singletons. Germline lookup yields CDR1 MNHEY and CDR2 SVGAGI. The CDR3 runs to 14 residues. Deletions cut 0 bases from V and 8 bases from J, with 13 bases between. This sample was taken from a study of regulatory T cells in long-lasting Graves disease. Looking at the study overall: Disease was considered persistent Graves' disease after over 5 years of antithyroid drugs (with positive TSH receptor antibodies).

The study's findings and limits: The number of shared public clonotypes was higher in persistent patients (around 2,700) than new patients (around 890).

This chain uses TRBV6-5 with TRBJ1-2; a weak D match, TRBD1 (5 bases). The sequenced sample was peripheral blood mononuclear cells (PBMCs), obtained when the disease was refractory, from a patient treated with antithyroid drugs. The TCR sequence derives from a female donor with Graves disease. CDR3 in amino acids: CASSYSQSGGGYTF. The CDR3 coding sequence is TGTGCCAGCAGTTACTCCCAATCGGGGGGGGGCTACACCTTC.